This is a list of T cell receptor beta chains from one sample in a study of T-cell reconstitution after alpha-beta-depleted transplantation in children. TCRdb re-derived calls from the PCR reads in MiXCR, one entry per CDR3 protein. This sample yields 530,000 or so distinct CDR3 sequences, of which 25% to 30% are seen a single time; approximately 33% belongs to the top ten. This specimen was PBMCs, taken before TCRalphabeta/CD19-depleted stem cell transplant. The source of these receptors is a boy younger than two with Wiskott-Aldrich syndrome, due to receive a stem cell transplant. Each CDR3 is given with its conserved first and last residue. The D gene is left open where the match is weak. Size is omitted from some rows. Given values are once, few, many or a class for expanded clones.

v_call: TRBV3-1; j_call: TRBJ2-1; d_call: TRBD2; clone_size: few; cdr3_nt: TGTGCCAGCAGCCAAGTCACTAGCGGGAGATACAATGAGCAGTTCTTC; cdr3_aa: CASSQVTSGRYNEQFF
v_call: TRBV7-2; j_call: TRBJ2-2; d_call: -; clone_size: few; cdr3_nt: TGTGCCAGCAGCTTAGTGGGGTGGGACAAAGTTTCCGGGGAGCTGTTTTTT; cdr3_aa: CASSLVGWDKVSGELFF
v_call: TRBV28; j_call: TRBJ2-1; d_call: TRBD2; clone_size: -; cdr3_nt: TGTGCCAGCAGTTTGAGCATCGGGCTAGCGGGAGGAGTTTACAATGAGCAGTTCTTC; cdr3_aa: CASSLSIGLAGGVYNEQFF
v_call: TRBV7-9; j_call: TRBJ2-1; d_call: TRBD2; clone_size: few; cdr3_nt: TGTGCCAGCAGCTTCACACGTGGGACTAAAATCAACAATGAGCAGTTCTTC; cdr3_aa: CASSFTRGTKINNEQFF
v_call: TRBV12-3/TRBV12-4; j_call: TRBJ2-5; d_call: -; clone_size: few; cdr3_nt: TGTGCCAGCAGTTTCCGGGGTCCAATGACCCAGTACTTC; cdr3_aa: CASSFRGPMTQYF
v_call: TRBV27; j_call: TRBJ1-1; d_call: -; clone_size: -; cdr3_nt: TGTGCCAGCAGTTCCCCGTGGGGTCTTAGCGCTTTCTTT; cdr3_aa: CASSSPWGLSAFF
v_call: TRBV4-1; j_call: TRBJ2-1; d_call: TRBD2; clone_size: few; cdr3_nt: TGCGCCAGCAGCCAAGTCGGGCGGGAGGCGGGGAGCTCCTACAATGAGCAGTTCTTC; cdr3_aa: CASSQVGREAGSSYNEQFF
v_call: TRBV9; j_call: TRBJ2-1; d_call: TRBD2; clone_size: few; cdr3_nt: TGTGCCAGCAGCCACCACCGGGATAGCGGGAGGATCTATGAGCAGTTCTTC; cdr3_aa: CASSHHRDSGRIYEQFF
v_call: TRBV25-1; j_call: TRBJ1-4; d_call: -; clone_size: -; cdr3_nt: TGTGCCAGCAGTGAATTGATAGGGAGCCTGTTTTTT; cdr3_aa: CASSELIGSLFF
v_call: TRBV10-3; j_call: TRBJ1-5; d_call: -; clone_size: -; cdr3_nt: TGTGCCATCAAGGGCGATAGCAATCAGCCCCAGCATTTT; cdr3_aa: CAIKGDSNQPQHF